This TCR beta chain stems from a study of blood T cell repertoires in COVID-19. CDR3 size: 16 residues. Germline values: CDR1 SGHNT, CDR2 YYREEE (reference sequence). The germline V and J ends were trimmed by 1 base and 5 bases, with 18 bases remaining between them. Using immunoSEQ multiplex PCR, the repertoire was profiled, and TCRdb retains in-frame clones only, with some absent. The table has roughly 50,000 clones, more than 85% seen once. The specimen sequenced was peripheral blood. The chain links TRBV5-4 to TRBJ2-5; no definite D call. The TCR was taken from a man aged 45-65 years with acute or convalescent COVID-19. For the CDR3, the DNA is TGTGCCAGCAGCTTGTCGATGGCAACATTTGGTGAGACCCAGTACTTC. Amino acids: CASSLSMATFGETQYF.